This TCR beta chain comes out of a study of blood T cell repertoires in COVID-19. Study in general: Material from acute and convalescent COVID-19 was sourced from the United States, Italy and Spain. Sources were T cells, B-cell-depleted T cells, or PBMCs; the material itself was cDNA or gDNA.

Under the authors' procedure: The assay estimated nucleated cells by amplifying reference gene primers. Assay used: immunoSEQ multiplex PCR; TCRdb lists only in-frame clones, some missing. V and J calls and clone size are those listed in that table; D and trimming were worked out from the DNA. The sample holds some 170,000 clones, approximately 89% seen once. V gave up 0 bases and J gave up 6 bases, with 9 bases separating them. Germline V gives CDR1 SGHRS, CDR2 YFSETQ. The CDR3 has 13 amino acids. The chain recombines TRBV5-1 with TRBJ1-2; D gene ambiguous. The sequence came from an older woman with acute or convalescent COVID-19. The sequencing sample was made of peripheral blood. The CDR3 DNA is TGCGCCAGCAGCTTGGGTGCGGGGAATGGCTACACCTTC. It encodes CASSLGAGNGYTF.